This is a list of T cell receptor beta chains from one sample in a study of cytomegalovirus exposure and HLA in healthy donors. Using immunoSEQ multiplex PCR, the repertoire was profiled, and TCRdb retains in-frame clones only, with some absent. The sample shows roughly 130,000 clones, 80% to 85% of them seen only once. The sequenced sample consisted of PBMCs. The receptors here all came from a human donor in good health. Each CDR3 is given with its conserved first and last residue.

J gene	V gene	CDR3 protein
TRBJ1-1	TRBV28	CASSQAGTGMNTEAFF
TRBJ2-1	TRBV27	CASSLGTSGGDQFF
TRBJ1-6	TRBV28	CASGGGVNSPLHF
TRBJ1-4	TRBV5-1	CASSDRVTEKLFF
TRBJ2-5	TRBV4-1	CASSQAGTQYF
TRBJ1-6	TRBV10-3	CAISGGRGQDSPLHF
TRBJ1-2	TRBV4-1	CASNLRGESDGYTF
TRBJ2-5	TRBV29-1	CSVAVYQETQYF
TRBJ1-1	TRBV28	CASSLSGEAFF
TRBJ2-1	TRBV7-3	CASSSQGEQFF
TRBJ1-1	TRBV6-5	CASSYSGTGNTEAFF
TRBJ1-2	TRBV4-1	CASSHDLQGLATQFNYGYTF
TRBJ2-7	TRBV4-1	CASSQTSGGFRGQYF
TRBJ1-2	TRBV7-9	CASSGGPGMASTF
TRBJ1-6	TRBV15	CATSRLTGEFSPLHF
TRBJ2-4	TRBV15	CATSRVRDTSKNIQYF
TRBJ1-2	TRBV6-1	CAIFSRGQYGYTF
TRBJ2-1	TRBV7-2	CASSAEWGGGWNEQFF
TRBJ1-5	TRBV6-1	CASSSADYQPQHF
TRBJ1-2	TRBV19	CATSKEAYGYTF
TRBJ1-5	TRBV10-3	CAIGTGNSNQPQHF
TRBJ2-6	TRBV19	CASRQFAGGLGANVLTF
TRBJ1-1	TRBV6-5	CASSSPGLNTEAFF
TRBJ1-1	TRBV4-2	CASSQAADMNTEAFF
TRBJ1-2	TRBV12-2	CASRVRGSANYGYTF
TRBJ2-5	TRBV7-8	CASSLGGGAQETQYF
TRBJ2-3	TRBV19	CASSKGPDTQYF
TRBJ2-3	TRBV15	CATGVVARTDTQYF
TRBJ2-1	TRBV9	CASSPDRHTQFF
TRBJ1-5	TRBV23-1	CASSPSMGPPMQPQHF
TRBJ2-7	TRBV7-2	CASSLTWTIYEQYF
TRBJ2-7	TRBV5-1	CASSLRGQGSNEQYF
TRBJ2-3	TRBV11-2	CASSPLAGPSTDTQYF
TRBJ1-5	TRBV7-9	CASSANFNQPQHF
TRBJ1-4	TRBV7-3	CASSRIPGQGGEKLFF
TRBJ1-4	TRBV28	CASSWAGSTNEKLFF
TRBJ1-1	TRBV6-1	CAVASPTEAFF
TRBJ2-1	TRBV7-9	CASSYRTSGFGEQFF
TRBJ1-3	TRBV5-6	CASNLRETGTIYF
TRBJ1-6	TRBV6-6	CASSYGRDGDSPLHF
TRBJ2-1	TRBV2	CASSPRLAGGPLSSYNEQFF
TRBJ2-5	TRBV5-8	CASSQTPERETQYF
TRBJ2-2	TRBV2	CASKQGRNTGELFF
TRBJ2-3	TRBV11-1	CASSPGGRGGTDTQYF
NA	TRBV10-2	CASGRDYSYEQYF
TRBJ2-7	TRBV28	CASSLDNGPPTLETGYEQYF
TRBJ1-3	TRBV9	CASSTRTGPGNTIYF
TRBJ2-2	TRBV2	CASSPTGVANTGELFF
TRBJ2-5	TRBV14	CASSQLDRTSSGETQYF
TRBJ2-7	TRBV13	CASSPEQGYEQYF
TRBJ2-7	TRBV4-2	CASSQGTQPLYEQYF
TRBJ2-7	TRBV2	CASSENRGPEQYF
TRBJ2-7	TRBV9	CASSVNGGERDEQYF
TRBJ2-1	TRBV9	CASSVDILQNEQFF